This is a list of T cell receptor beta chains from one sample in a study of shared clonotypes between healthy human individuals. Repertoires were generated with immunoSEQ multiplex PCR, while TCRdb's copy carries only in-frame clones and drops some. The repertoire holds about 2.1 million clones, with approximately 94% as singletons. The material sequenced was naive CD8+ T cells from PBMCs. The receptors originated from a young man in good health. Some clones in this sample may be carry-over from other donors' samples. Both conserved end residues are part of each CDR3. D genes are given only for firm matches. Only some rows state a clone size, as once, few, many or a class for expanded clones.

J	size	V	D	CDR3	DNA
TRBJ1-4	NA	TRBV9	NA	CASSGNRATNEKLFF	TGTGCCAGCAGCGGAAACAGGGCAACTAATGAAAAACTGTTTTTT
TRBJ1-1	NA	TRBV10-3	NA	CAIRSERGGTEAFF	TGTGCCATCCGATCCGAGAGGGGCGGCACTGAAGCTTTCTTT
TRBJ2-7	NA	TRBV19	NA	CASSPARDASYEQYF	TGTGCCAGTAGCCCAGCCAGGGACGCCTCCTACGAGCAGTACTTC
TRBJ2-3	NA	TRBV13	NA	CASSLGTDTQYF	TGTGCCAGCAGCTTAGGGACGGATACGCAGTATTTT
TRBJ2-3	NA	TRBV4-1	TRBD1	CASSHRSPGTGAEDTQYF	TGCGCCAGCAGCCACAGAAGTCCCGGGACAGGTGCGGAAGATACGCAGTATTTT
TRBJ2-7	NA	TRBV4-1	TRBD2	CASSHRSQLASYEQYF	TGCGCCAGCAGCCACCGATCCCAACTAGCGTCCTACGAGCAGTACTTC
TRBJ2-1	NA	TRBV27	NA	CASESGGPYNEQFF	TGTGCCAGCGAATCGGGGGGCCCCTACAATGAGCAGTTCTTC
TRBJ2-7	few	TRBV7-9	NA	CAIDSGYEQYF	TGTGCCATCGACAGTGGCTACGAGCAGTACTTC
TRBJ2-7	NA	TRBV19	TRBD1	CASSPFLGQAYEQYF	TGTGCCAGTAGTCCTTTTCTGGGACAGGCCTACGAGCAGTACTTC
TRBJ2-1	once	TRBV28	TRBD2	CASSLLIAGGPRNEQFF	TGTGCCAGCAGCCTCCTAATAGCGGGAGGGCCGAGGAATGAGCAGTTCTTC
TRBJ2-1	NA	TRBV27	NA	CASSLSVLPYSYNEQFF	TGTGCCAGCAGTTTATCGGTTTTACCATACTCCTACAATGAGCAGTTCTTC